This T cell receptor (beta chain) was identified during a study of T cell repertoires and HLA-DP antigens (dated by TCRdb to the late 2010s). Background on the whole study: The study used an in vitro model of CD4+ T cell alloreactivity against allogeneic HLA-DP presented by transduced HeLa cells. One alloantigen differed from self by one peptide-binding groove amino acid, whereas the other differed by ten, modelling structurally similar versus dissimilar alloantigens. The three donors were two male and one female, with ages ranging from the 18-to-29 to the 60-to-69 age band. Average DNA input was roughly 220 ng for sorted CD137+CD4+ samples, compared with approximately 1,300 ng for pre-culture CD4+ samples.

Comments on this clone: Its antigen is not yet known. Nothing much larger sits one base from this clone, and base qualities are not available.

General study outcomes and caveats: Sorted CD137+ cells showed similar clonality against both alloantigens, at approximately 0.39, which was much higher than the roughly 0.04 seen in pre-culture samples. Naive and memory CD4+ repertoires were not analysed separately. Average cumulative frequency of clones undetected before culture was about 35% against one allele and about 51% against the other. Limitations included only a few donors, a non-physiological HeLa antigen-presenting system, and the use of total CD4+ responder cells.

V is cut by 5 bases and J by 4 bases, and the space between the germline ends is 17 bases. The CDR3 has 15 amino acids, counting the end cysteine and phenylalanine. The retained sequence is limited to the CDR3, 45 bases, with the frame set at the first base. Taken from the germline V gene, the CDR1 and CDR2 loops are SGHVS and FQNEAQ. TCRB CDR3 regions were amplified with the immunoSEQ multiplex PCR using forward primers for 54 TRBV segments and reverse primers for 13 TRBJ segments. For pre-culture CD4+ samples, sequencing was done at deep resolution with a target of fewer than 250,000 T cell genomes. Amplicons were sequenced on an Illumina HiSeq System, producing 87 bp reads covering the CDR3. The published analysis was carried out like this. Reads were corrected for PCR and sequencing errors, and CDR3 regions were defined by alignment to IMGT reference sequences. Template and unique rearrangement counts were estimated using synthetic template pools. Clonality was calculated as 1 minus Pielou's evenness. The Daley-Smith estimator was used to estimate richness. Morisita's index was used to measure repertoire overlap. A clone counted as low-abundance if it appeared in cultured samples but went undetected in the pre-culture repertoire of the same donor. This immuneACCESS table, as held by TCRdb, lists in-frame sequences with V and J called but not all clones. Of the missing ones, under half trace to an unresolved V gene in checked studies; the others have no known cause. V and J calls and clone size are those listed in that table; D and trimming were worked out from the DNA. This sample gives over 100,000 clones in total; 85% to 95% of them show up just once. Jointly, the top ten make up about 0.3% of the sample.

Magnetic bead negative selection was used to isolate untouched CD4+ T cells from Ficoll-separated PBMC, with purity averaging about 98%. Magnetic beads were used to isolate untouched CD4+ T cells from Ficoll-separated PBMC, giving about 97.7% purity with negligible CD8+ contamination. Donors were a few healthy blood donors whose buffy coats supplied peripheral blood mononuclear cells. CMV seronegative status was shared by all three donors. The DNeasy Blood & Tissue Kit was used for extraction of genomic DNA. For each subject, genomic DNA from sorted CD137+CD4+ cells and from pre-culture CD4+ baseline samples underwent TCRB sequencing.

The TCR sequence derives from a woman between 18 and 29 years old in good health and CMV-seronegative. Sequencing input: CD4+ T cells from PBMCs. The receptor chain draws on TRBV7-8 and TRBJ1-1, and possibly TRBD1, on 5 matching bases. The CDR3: CASSPFRGFGTEAFF. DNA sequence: TGTGCCAGCAGCCCTTTCCGGGGGTTCGGCACTGAAGCTTTCTTT.